This record concerns one T cell receptor beta chain sequence. The antigen is not known. One entry per CDR3 protein results from TCRdb running MiXCR on the 5' RACE reads. The sample shows roughly 500,000 distinct CDR3 sequences, less than 20% of them seen only once. The data originate from a study of T cells after yellow fever vaccination. Study summary: The authors prepared low-cell-number fractions using SMART-Seq v4 Ultra Low Input. General study points: The secondary response was weaker, and its peak arrived faster, on day 5 versus 15.

The source is a young man who received the YFV17D yellow fever vaccine. The material was PBMCs, obtained 15 days after the yellow fever booster vaccination.

CDR3 in amino acids: CASSLGPNDGYTF. The CDR3 DNA reads as TGTGCCAGCAGCTTAGGACCGAACGACGGCTACACCTTC. The gene calls are TRBV7-8 and TRBJ1-2; D call uncertain. The germline gives CDR1 SGHVS, CDR2 FQNEAQ. This CDR3 is 13 amino acids long. Trimming stripped 1 base from V and 8 bases from J, with 11 bases between.